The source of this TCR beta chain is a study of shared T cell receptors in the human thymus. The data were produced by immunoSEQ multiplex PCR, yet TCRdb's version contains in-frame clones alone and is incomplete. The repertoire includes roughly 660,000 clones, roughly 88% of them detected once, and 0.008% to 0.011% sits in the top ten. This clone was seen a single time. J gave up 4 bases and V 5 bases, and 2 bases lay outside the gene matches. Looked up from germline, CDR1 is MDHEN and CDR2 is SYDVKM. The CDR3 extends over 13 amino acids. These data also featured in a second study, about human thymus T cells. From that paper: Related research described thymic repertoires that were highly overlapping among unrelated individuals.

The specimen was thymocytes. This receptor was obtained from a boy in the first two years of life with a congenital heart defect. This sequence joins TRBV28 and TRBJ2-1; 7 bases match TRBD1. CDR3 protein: CASSRGQYNEQFF. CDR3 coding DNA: TGTGCCAGCAGTCGGGGACAGTACAATGAGCAGTTCTTC.